This T cell receptor (beta chain) derives from a study of T cells in Graves' hyperthyroidism and ophthalmopathy. The V gene lost 4 bases and the J gene lost 12 bases, with 12 bases spanning the gap. CDR1 is WNHNN, CDR2 SYGVQD, per germline (reference sequence). This CDR3 is built from 11 residues. Graves' hyperthyroidism was deemed stable absent ophthalmopathy progression within 18 months. Amplification yielded TCR beta CDR3 regions, with RNA transcripts as the source. TCR CDR3 underwent first-round RT-PCR with the HTBI primer set. TCRdb reprocessed the multiplex PCR reads with MiXCR, giving one entry per CDR3 protein. The table shows about 620,000 distinct CDR3 sequences, with about 17% occurring only once. This clonotype was observed at least ten times.

The clonotype comes from a woman aged 25 to 39 with Graves' hyperthyroidism. The chain combines TRBV10-1 with TRBJ1-1, with D unclear. Sample: blood. The CDR3 is CASSAGGESFF. CDR3 nucleotide sequence: TGCGCCAGCAGTGCCGGCGGGGAATCTTTCTTT.